Listed here is a single T cell receptor beta chain. 5' RACE that incorporated UMI labels was used to prepare the TRB cDNA libraries. From the 5' RACE reads, TCRdb lists one entry per CDR3 protein and no DNA. The record lists over 100,000 distinct CDR3 sequences, of which the ten most abundant hold approximately 0.29%. This specimen belongs to a study of CXCR3-negative and CXCR3-positive naive CD8 T cells. The germline gives CDR1 LNHDA, CDR2 SQIVND (reference sequence). The length of the CDR3 is 13 residues. The rearrangement joins TRBV19 to TRBJ1-2; lacking DNA, the TRBD1 call made by TCRdb goes unchecked. The sequencing sample was made of naive CXCR3- CD8+ T cells from blood. Subset in this sample: CD45RO-CCR7+CD27+CD95- naive CD8+ T cells lacking CXCR3 (TNR3-). The receptor's source is a human donor in good health. Some clones in this sample may be carry-over from other donors' samples. CDR3 in amino acids: CASREDRVKGYTF.